A single sample gave rise to the 10 T cell receptor beta chains below, sequenced in a study of shared clonotypes between healthy human individuals. In the naive CD8 group, cells lacked CD45RO and were positively selected for CCR7, so terminally differentiated effector memory CD45RA+ cells were left out. Method: immunoSEQ multiplex PCR; TCRdb's copy keeps in-frame clones and lacks some. The sample has about 2.1 million clones, roughly 91% seen once; the top ten hold more than 1.5%. What was sequenced was naive CD8+ T cells from PBMCs. The receptors shown here come from a man younger than 35 in good health. Some clones in this sample may be carry-over from other donors' samples.

The gene calls are TRBV27 and TRBJ2-7; 8 positions match TRBD1. The V gene end was trimmed by 7 bases and the J gene end by 5 bases; junction bases not matched to a gene: 10. CDR1 MNHEY and CDR2 SMNVEV come from the germline V gene (reference sequence). The CDR3 runs 14 residues. CDR3 in DNA: TGTGCCAGCACCCTACGGGACAGGCCCCACGAGCAGTACTTC. Its protein is CASTLRDRPHEQYF.

The chain uses TRBV5-5 and TRBJ1-1, with no clear D. Germline CDR1 SGHKS, CDR2 YYEKEE (reference sequence). The CDR3 length is 14 residues. Trimming cost V 1 base and J 1 base, with 8 bases left between them. DNA for the CDR3: TGTGCCAGCAGCTTGTCCTGGGGGAACACTGAAGCTTTCTTT. Translation: CASSLSWGNTEAFF.

The chain joins TRBV4-1 to TRBJ1-1, with D uncertain. This CDR3 spans 13 amino acids. Germline V gives CDR1 MGHRA, CDR2 YSYEKL. The germline V and J ends were trimmed by 3 bases and 3 bases, with 8 bases remaining between them. CDR3 loop: CASSQSRDTEAFF. In DNA, the CDR3 is TGCGCCAGCAGCCAGTCCCGGGACACTGAAGCTTTCTTT.

The chain couples TRBV5-1 to TRBJ2-3; 7 nucleotides line up with TRBD2. Per germline, CDR1 SGHRS and CDR2 YFSETQ. This CDR3 comprises 17 residues. The junction had 8 bases not matched to a gene; V was cut back by 0 bases and J by 1 base. The CDR3 nucleotides read TGCGCCAGCAGCTTGGCCGAGCGGGATACTGGCACAGATACGCAGTATTTT. As protein: CASSLAERDTGTDTQYF.

The chain links TRBV7-9 to TRBJ2-7; 11 bases match TRBD2. The CDR3 consists of 15 residues. Germline CDR1 reads SEHNR; CDR2 reads FQNEAQ (reference sequence). Trimming cost V 5 bases and J 2 bases; bases outside gene matches: 5. CDR3 protein: CASSPYSGRAYEQYF. The CDR3 bases are TGTGCCAGCAGCCCATATAGCGGGAGGGCCTACGAGCAGTACTTC.

The V call is TRBV6-6, the J call TRBJ1-1; 9 positions match TRBD1. This CDR3 has 14 residues. Losses at the gene ends were 6 bases for V and 1 base for J; bases not matched to a gene: 3. The V gene's germline CDR1 is MNHNY and CDR2 SVGAGI (reference sequence). CDR3 in DNA: TGTGCCAGCAGGGCGGACAGGGGGAACACTGAAGCTTTCTTT. It specifies CASRADRGNTEAFF.

This chain joins TRBV30 and TRBJ1-2, with D possibly being TRBD1 (5 bases). CDR1 GTSNPN and CDR2 SVGIG come from the germline V gene (reference sequence). With 3 bases removed from V and 4 bases from J, the gap between germline ends came to 9 bases. CDR3 length: 12 residues. The CDR3 nucleotides are TGTGCCTGGAGGGGGGGACCCTATGGCTACACCTTC. Its protein is CAWRGGPYGYTF.

V and J are TRBV7-9 and TRBJ1-3, with D hard to call. The CDR3 spans 15 residues. Germline CDR1 reads SEHNR; CDR2 reads FQNEAQ (reference sequence). Trimming left V 2 bases short and J 2 bases short, with 10 bases between. This CDR3 is CASSLKWAPGNTIYF. The DNA of the CDR3 is TGTGCCAGCAGCTTAAAGTGGGCCCCTGGAAACACCATATATTTT.

On this clone: This specimen includes other DNA sequences encoding the same CDR3. V usage is TRBV27 and J usage is TRBJ2-7; D unclear. CDR3 length: 12 amino acids. CDR1 is MNHEY, CDR2 SMNVEV, per germline (reference sequence). V gave up 3 bases and J gave up 5 bases, with 8 bases separating them. The CDR3 DNA reads TGTGCCAGCAGTTTCAGTGGCAACGAGCAGTACTTC. It codes for CASSFSGNEQYF.

CDR3 sequence (DNA): TGTGCCAGCAGAAACCCAGCGGTAAACACAGATACGCAGTATTTT. Its protein product is CASRNPAVNTDTQYF. The chain is built from TRBV6-5 and TRBJ2-3, with TRBD2 as a possible D gene (5 bases). The CDR3 loop spans 15 amino acids. Germline V gives CDR1 MNHEY, CDR2 SVGAGI. V shed 6 bases and J shed 2 bases, with 15 bases lying between them.